One and the same sample provided the 12 T cell receptor beta chains below, sequenced in a study of technical replicates of blood from several donors. Profiled with immunoSEQ multiplex PCR; TCRdb holds only in-frame clones, not every one. The repertoire has about 84,000 clones, almost 98% of them found once; the top ten carry 0.15% to 0.2%. The sequencing input was T cells isolated from PBMCs. These receptors originate from a human donor in good health.

The gene calls are TRBV10-3 and TRBJ2-5; TRBD1 matches 8 bases. V gave up 6 bases and J gave up 2 bases; unmatched junction bases: 5. The CDR3 extends over 14 amino acids. Germline lookup yields CDR1 ENHRY and CDR2 SYGVKD. DNA for the CDR3: TGTGCCATCAGAGCACAGGGGGTTCAAGAGACCCAGTACTTC. It encodes CAIRAQGVQETQYF.

The chain has TRBV4-1 and TRBJ2-7, with D possibly TRBD1 on 5 matching bases. Germline CDR1 and CDR2: MGHRA and YSYEKL. The CDR3 spans 14 residues. The V end lost 3 bases, the J end lost 5 bases, and 14 bases lay between the germline ends. The CDR3, as DNA: TGCGCCAGCAGCCACAACGGTCTCAGGGACGAGCAGTACTTC. Translating it yields CASSHNGLRDEQYF.

This chain uses TRBV2 with TRBJ2-3, with 7 bases matching TRBD2. The CDR3 is made up of 17 amino acids. Trimming cost V 3 bases and J 6 bases; bases outside gene matches: 15. Germline-derived CDR1 and CDR2 are SNHLY and FYNNEI. Here the CDR3 DNA reads TGTGCCAGCAGTGAGCTCTCTAGCGGTAGGTCAGGTGATACGCAGTATTTT. The encoded protein is CASSELSSGRSGDTQYF.

The V call is TRBV2, the J call TRBJ2-7, with D tentatively TRBD1 (5 bases). CDR3 size: 13 residues. Germline-derived CDR1 and CDR2 are SNHLY and FYNNEI. V dropped 4 bases and J dropped 7 bases, with 14 bases sitting between them. The CDR3 loop reads CASSAGGAREQYF. In DNA form, the CDR3 reads TGTGCCAGCAGTGCAGGTGGGGCTCGGGAGCAGTACTTC.

The chain carries TRBV6-5 and TRBJ1-1; perhaps TRBD1 as D (6 bases). V was shortened by 2 bases and J by 3 bases, with 7 bases between the two germline ends. CDR3 length: 13 residues. From germline, CDR1 is MNHEY and CDR2 SVGAGI. The CDR3 is CASSYQGYTEAFF. CDR3 bases: TGTGCCAGCAGTTACCAGGGGTACACTGAAGCTTTCTTT.

The chain links TRBV19 to TRBJ2-1, with D possibly matching TRBD2 (5 bases). The CDR3 has 18 amino acids. Germline CDR1 and CDR2: LNHDA and SQIVND (reference sequence). Between the trimmed V and J ends, which lost 3 bases and 0 bases, there was a span of 18 bases. In DNA, the CDR3 is TGTGCCAGTAGTATCGGGTCTTGGGAGAGGAGCTCCTACAATGAGCAGTTCTTC. This sequence encodes CASSIGSWERSSYNEQFF.

The gene calls are TRBV4-2 and TRBJ2-2; tentatively, D is TRBD1 (6 bases). Trimming took off 4 bases at V and 3 bases at J, with 15 bases between the two ends. Germline V gene data show CDR1 as LGHNA and CDR2 as YNFKEQ. The CDR3 is 16 residues long. The CDR3 coding sequence is TGTGCCAGCAGCCCCTCACCTGCAGGGGACACCGGGGAGCTGTTTTTT. This gives the protein CASSPSPAGDTGELFF.

The gene calls are TRBV28 and TRBJ2-1; 11 bases align to TRBD1. The CDR3 is 16 amino acids. V dropped 2 bases and J dropped 6; count of bases not matched to a gene: 6. CDR1 MDHEN and CDR2 SYDVKM come from the germline V gene. The CDR3 sequence is CASSLVAGTGGNEQFF. The CDR3 DNA reads as TGTGCCAGCAGTTTAGTGGCGGGGACAGGGGGCAATGAGCAGTTCTTC.

The gene calls are TRBV6-5 and TRBJ2-5; a weak D match, TRBD2 (7 bases). This CDR3 is built from 13 residues. V dropped 6 bases and J dropped 5 bases, with 13 bases sitting between them. Germline V gene data show CDR1 as MNHEY and CDR2 as SVGAGI. This CDR3 reads CASSVKGGETQYF. CDR3 nucleotide sequence: TGTGCCAGCAGCGTTAAGGGGGGGGAGACCCAGTACTTC.

This sequence joins TRBV5-4 and TRBJ2-7; 10 bases line up with TRBD1. This CDR3 is built from 14 residues. CDR1 is SGHNT and CDR2 is YYREEE in the germline V gene (reference sequence). Trimming cost V 4 bases and J 6 bases; bases outside gene matches: 7. CDR3 coding DNA: TGTGCCAGCAGCCTCTCGGACAGGGGGGGCGAGCAGTACTTC. This sequence encodes CASSLSDRGGEQYF.

The chain recombines TRBV6-1 with TRBJ1-1, with D possibly matching TRBD1 (5 bases). CDR1 and CDR2 from the germline V gene are MNHNS and SASEGT. The CDR3 loop spans 15 amino acids. Trimming removed 10 bases at V and 3 bases at J, with 21 bases between. The CDR3 DNA follows: TGTGCCACCAGGGCCAGTTGGGCAGTGGACACTGAAGCTTTCTTT. Its translation: CATRASWAVDTEAFF.

This chain links TRBV11-3 with TRBJ2-5; D not resolved. CDR1 and CDR2 from the germline V gene are SGHNT and YENEEA. The CDR3 length is 13 residues. V was cut by 1 base and J by 5 bases, with 8 bases left in between. CDR3 nucleotide sequence: TGTGCCAGCAGCTTAGGGTACTGGGAGACCCAGTACTTC. Translation: CASSLGYWETQYF.